This T cell receptor beta chain stems from a study of CD8+CD57+ T cells in acquired aplastic anemia (dated by TCRdb to 2017 to 2018). At the level of the whole study: DNA extracted from sorted CD4+ and CD8+ cells had a mean of around 3 ug, with a range of about 0.18 to 27.4 ug. Findings and caveats that apply to the study as a whole: Although 25 to 30 CD8+ CDR3 sequences were shared by patients and controls, these sequences appeared highly expressed in patients and within the immunodominant clones of patients. CD8+ Simpson's diversity did not differ significantly between patients and healthy controls (P=0.060).

Profiling of TCR beta VDJ combinations and CDR3 sequences used genomic DNA as the template. An Illumina HiSeq 2000 was the platform used for TCR repertoire sequencing. The study's own analysis went as follows. Repertoires were assessed using TRBV/TRBJ rearrangement plots, CDR3 size and DJ length profiles, and Simpson's diversity index. The immunodominant clone was defined as the most abundant DNA sequence in deep sequencing data. CDR3 amino acid sequences were screened for sharing across subjects and compared with published repertoires and the VDJdb database. The public reads were reanalyzed by TCRdb: fastp trimming at Q25, MiXCR alignment, in-frame beta chains only. Rows merge per CDR3 protein into single entries with the most common DNA and genes. The authors' filters were not applied to this entry. A total of 200,000 or so distinct CDR3 sequences appear in this sample, 64% of them only once. Roughly 50% of the sample is taken by the ten largest.

Its CDR3 holds 14 amino acids, cysteine through phenylalanine. Only CDR3 DNA is held: 42 bases, read in frame from base 1. V lost 3 bases and J lost 2 bases; the stretch between them is 8 bases long. CDR1 and CDR2, per the germline V gene (reference sequence), are LNHDA and SQIVND. In this study, sorted CD4+ and CD8+ T cells from the blood of healthy subjects and of severe aplastic anemia patients had their TCR repertoires deep-sequenced. Ficoll-Paque density gradient centrifugation was used to isolate peripheral blood mononuclear cells. CD4+ and CD8+ T cells were sorted by FACS or magnetic beads before DNA extraction. This clonotype has a count of ten or more. It has no known antigen specificity. Base quality data are lacking; no much larger clone is found one base away.

The sequenced material came from sorted CD4+, CD8+, or CD8+CD57+ T cells (not recorded which) from PBMCs. This sequence originates from a human donor with severe aplastic anemia or a healthy control (not recorded which). In this chain, TRBV19 is recombined with TRBJ1-5; no D gene call is confident. The base sequence is TGTGCCAGTAGTATTTTAGGTGGCAATCAGCCCCAGCATTTT. It is translated as CASSILGGNQPQHF.